This T cell receptor (beta chain) appears in the sequencing data of a study of T cell repertoires in cytomegalovirus infection. TCRdb reanalysed the reads using MiXCR and keeps one entry per CDR3 protein. The table shows under 350,000 distinct CDR3 sequences, with 9% to 9.5% occurring only once. This clonotype was found many times. The antigen is unknown. Notes on the study in general: Of the TCR beta families, the public ones yielded a cumulative frequency that identified carriers of CMV plus the relevant HLA. Dominating the ex vivo response were TCR beta clonotypes that were CMV-specific and HLA-C-restricted.

The V and J ends lost 3 bases and 6 bases respectively, with 12 bases between them. Germline V CDR1 and CDR2: SGHVS, FQNEAQ. The CDR3 loop spans 13 amino acids. The clonotype was recovered from a human donor in good health (CMV status not recorded). Some clones in this sample may be carry-over from other donors' samples. The chain links TRBV7-8 to TRBJ2-7; D is undetermined. The sample consisted of PBMCs. The CDR3 DNA reads TGTGCCAGCAGCTTGCCTTACAACGGCGAGCAGTACTTC. Encoded protein: CASSLPYNGEQYF.